This T cell receptor beta chain was recovered during a study of blood T cell repertoires in COVID-19. About the study: Samples taken during acute and convalescent COVID-19 were collected in the United States, Italy and Spain.

Data came from immunoSEQ multiplex PCR; TCRdb stores just in-frame clones and leaves some out. The sample carries 290,000 or so clones, nearly 90% recorded once. The J segment lost 4 bases and the V segment lost 0 bases, leaving 7 bases of the junction unmatched. The CDR3 runs to 16 residues. CDR1 and CDR2 (germline): PRHDT, FYEKMQ (reference sequence). This clonotype was obtained from a woman younger than 35 with acute COVID-19. The sequenced sample was PBMCs or T cells enriched from blood (not recorded which). The chain carries TRBV13 and TRBJ2-3; TRBD2 matches at 7 bases. CDR3 protein: CASSLGRGRGSDTQYF. For the CDR3, the DNA is TGTGCCAGCAGCTTAGGCCGTGGGAGGGGATCAGATACGCAGTATTTT.